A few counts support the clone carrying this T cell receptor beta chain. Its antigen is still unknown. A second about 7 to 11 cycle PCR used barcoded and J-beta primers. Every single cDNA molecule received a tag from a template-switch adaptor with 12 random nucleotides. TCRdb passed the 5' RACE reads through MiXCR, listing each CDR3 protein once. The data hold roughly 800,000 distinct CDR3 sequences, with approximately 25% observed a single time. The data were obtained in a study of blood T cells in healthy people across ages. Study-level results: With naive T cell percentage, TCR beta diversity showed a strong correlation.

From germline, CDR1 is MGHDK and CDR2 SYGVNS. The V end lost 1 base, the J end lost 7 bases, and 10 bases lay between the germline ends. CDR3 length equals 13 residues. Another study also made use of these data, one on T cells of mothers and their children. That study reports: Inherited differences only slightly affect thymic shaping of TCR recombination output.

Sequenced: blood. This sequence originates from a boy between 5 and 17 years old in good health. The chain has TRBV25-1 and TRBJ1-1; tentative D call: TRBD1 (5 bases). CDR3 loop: CASSEFGTYEAFF. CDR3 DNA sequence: TGTGCCAGCAGTGAATTTGGGACCTATGAAGCTTTCTTT.